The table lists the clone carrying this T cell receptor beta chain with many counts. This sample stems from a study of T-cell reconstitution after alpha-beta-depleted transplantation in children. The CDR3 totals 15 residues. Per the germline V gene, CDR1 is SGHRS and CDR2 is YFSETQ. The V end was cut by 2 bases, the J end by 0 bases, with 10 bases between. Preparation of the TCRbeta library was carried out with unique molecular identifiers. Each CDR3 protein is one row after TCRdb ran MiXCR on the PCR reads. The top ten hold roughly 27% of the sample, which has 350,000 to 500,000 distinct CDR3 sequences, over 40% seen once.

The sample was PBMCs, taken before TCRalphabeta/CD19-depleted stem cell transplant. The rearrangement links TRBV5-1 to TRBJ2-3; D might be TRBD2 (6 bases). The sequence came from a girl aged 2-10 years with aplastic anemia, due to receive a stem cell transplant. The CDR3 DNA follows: TGCGCCAGCAGCTTTTCGGGAGTTAGCACAGATACGCAGTATTTT. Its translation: CASSFSGVSTDTQYF.